The 27 T cell receptor beta chains given below trace back to one sample, sequenced in a study of Ad26.COV2.S vaccination and SARS-CoV-2 variants. Data came from immunoSEQ multiplex PCR; TCRdb stores just in-frame clones and leaves some out. The data show some 270,000 clones, around nine tenths seen once. Specified treatment: roughly 19 received Ad26.COV2.S at low or high dose, single or two shots; 5 received placebo; per-sample allocation not given. The samples date from day 63 after the first vaccine or placebo injection. The sample consisted of peripheral blood, taken in a trial of Ad26.COV2.S vaccine versus placebo. All receptors derive from a person between 18 and 60 years old who received the Ad26.COV2.S COVID-19 vaccine or a placebo.

The sample holds a few counts of this clone. The chain is built from TRBV7-9 and TRBJ1-4; D perhaps matches TRBD1 (5 bases). This CDR3 region has 16 residues. Trimming removed 2 bases at V and 5 bases at J, with 15 bases between. Germline CDR1 SEHNR, CDR2 FQNEAQ (reference sequence). CDR3 coding DNA: TGTGCCAGCAGCTTAATTACAGGACACGGGAATGAAAAACTGTTTTTT. It translates to CASSLITGHGNEKLFF.

This clone was recorded once. The V call is TRBV18, the J call TRBJ1-2; 8 nucleotides align to TRBD1. The CDR3 consists of 12 residues. Germline V lookup: CDR1 KGHSH, CDR2 LQKENI. The junction had 6 bases not matched to a gene; V was cut back by 2 bases and J by 13 bases. CDR3 amino acids: CASSPGQGRGTF. Written as DNA, the CDR3 is TGTGCCAGCTCACCAGGACAGGGAAGGGGCACCTTC.

This clone was seen once. V is TRBV5-8 and J is TRBJ2-3; TRBD2 matches 8 bases. V lost 4 bases to trimming and J lost 5 bases; unmatched junction nucleotides: 6. This CDR3 contains 14 residues. Germline V lookup: CDR1 SGHTS, CDR2 YDEGEE. The CDR3, as DNA: TGTGCCAGCAGCATAGCGGGATTGGAAGATACGCAGTATTTT. It translates to CASSIAGLEDTQYF.

V gene TRBV28 combines with J gene TRBJ1-2; tentatively, D is TRBD1 (5 bases). V shed 4 bases and J shed 10 bases, with 19 bases lying between them. The CDR3 extends over 14 amino acids. Germline lookup yields CDR1 MDHEN and CDR2 SYDVKM. The CDR3 spells CASSSGGGAWAYTF. DNA for the CDR3: TGTGCCAGCAGTTCGGGGGGTGGGGCCTGGGCCTACACCTTC.

The gene calls are TRBV2 and TRBJ2-7; TRBD1 might be the D (5 bases). Germline V CDR1 and CDR2: SNHLY, FYNNEI. The CDR3 sequence is 16 residues long. Deletions cut 8 bases from V and 0 bases from J, with 20 bases between. The CDR3 loop is CASLLSGPLSSYEQYF. The CDR3 bases are TGTGCCAGCCTGCTATCAGGGCCGCTGAGCTCCTACGAGCAGTACTTC.

J is TRBJ1-4 and V is TRBV27; possible D gene TRBD1, 5 bases. The germline V gene encodes CDR1 MNHEY and CDR2 SMNVEV (reference sequence). The CDR3 covers 15 residues. Trimming cost V 6 bases and J 2 bases, with 13 bases left between them. The CDR3 DNA reads TGTGCCAGCAGACAAGCGCAGGGTACTAATGAAAAACTGTTTTTT. Protein sequence: CASRQAQGTNEKLFF.

This chain uses TRBV7-6 with TRBJ2-1; TRBD1 matches 9 bases. The ends lost 3 bases at V and 5 bases at J; junction bases unmatched: 5. The germline CDR1 and CDR2 sequences are SGHVS and FNYEAQ. The CDR3 loop spans 15 amino acids. The CDR3, as DNA: TGTGCCAGCAGCTTTTGGGACAGGGTAGACAATGAGCAGTTCTTC. This sequence encodes CASSFWDRVDNEQFF.

The rearrangement joins TRBV11-2 to TRBJ1-6, with D uncertain. The CDR3 sequence is 15 residues long. Trimming pared 5 bases from V and 8 bases from J, leaving 16 bases between. From germline, CDR1 is SGHAT and CDR2 FQNNGV. The CDR3 DNA reads as TGTGCCAGCAGCGGCAATCGGGCCCGACATTCACCCCTCCACTTT. Protein product: CASSGNRARHSPLHF.

This clone was seen once. This chain joins TRBV28 and TRBJ2-2; D call uncertain. Deletions cut 5 bases from V and 3 bases from J, with 10 bases between. CDR1 and CDR2 (germline): MDHEN, SYDVKM. This CDR3 has 14 residues. The CDR3 sequence: CASSALRDTGELFF. The CDR3 DNA is TGTGCCAGCAGTGCCCTCCGGGACACCGGGGAGCTGTTTTTT.

The chain links TRBV5-1 to TRBJ1-1; 7 nucleotides line up with TRBD1. This CDR3 contains 14 residues. The V gene's germline CDR1 is SGHRS and CDR2 YFSETQ. With V trimmed by 4 bases and J by 1 base, 4 bases remained unmatched. The CDR3 DNA follows: TGCGCCAGCAGCCCGGGACAGACGAACACTGAAGCTTTCTTT. This translates into CASSPGQTNTEAFF.

The chain recombines TRBV5-1 with TRBJ2-3, with no clear D. V was trimmed by 1 base and J by 0 bases, leaving 6 bases between them. CDR1 SGHRS and CDR2 YFSETQ come from the germline V gene. There are 14 residues in the CDR3. CDR3 coding DNA: TGCGCCAGCAGCTTGAGTATCAGCACAGATACGCAGTATTTT. It yields the protein CASSLSISTDTQYF.

The genes are TRBV7-8 and TRBJ2-3, with 7 bases aligning to TRBD1. Trimming took 3 bases from V and 4 from J; bases not matched to a gene: 7. The germline V gene has CDR1 SGHVS and CDR2 FQNEAQ. This CDR3 comprises 15 residues. In DNA, the CDR3 is TGTGCCAGCAGCTTTACAGGGGTCGCCCCAGATACGCAGTATTTT. It translates to CASSFTGVAPDTQYF.

This clone was seen a single time. Other DNA sequences in this specimen translate into the identical CDR3. The chain couples TRBV7-8 to TRBJ1-1; D gene uncertain. Germline V lookup: CDR1 SGHVS, CDR2 FQNEAQ. V gave up 1 base and J gave up 0 bases, with 3 bases separating them. CDR3 length equals 13 residues. For the CDR3, the DNA is TGTGCCAGCAGCTTAGGTATGAACACTGAAGCTTTCTTT. It codes for CASSLGMNTEAFF. The whole variable domain, remainder taken from reference TRBV7-8 and TRBJ1-1, is GAGVSQSPRYKVAKRGQDVALRCDPISGHVSLFWYQQALGQGPEFLTYFQNEAQLDKSGLPSDRFFAERPEGSVSTLKIQRTQQEDSAVYLCASSLGMNTEAFFGQGTRLTVV.

This clone was seen a handful of times. The chain employs TRBV5-1 and TRBJ2-5; D gene uncertain. The V and J ends lost 0 bases and 2 bases respectively, with 8 bases between them. This CDR3 comprises 14 residues. Germline V gene data show CDR1 as SGHRS and CDR2 as YFSETQ. This chain's CDR3 is CASSLAGQQETQYF. As DNA, the CDR3 is TGCGCCAGCAGCTTGGCCGGTCAGCAAGAGACCCAGTACTTC.

V and J are TRBV7-9 and TRBJ2-5; 12 bases are shared with TRBD2. Germline loops: CDR1 SEHNR, CDR2 FQNEAQ (reference sequence). The CDR3 runs 18 residues. The junction had 10 bases not matched to a gene; V was cut back by 5 bases and J by 0 bases. CDR3 loop: CASSGTSGLPWYQETQYF. The CDR3 DNA is TGTGCCAGCAGCGGGACTAGCGGGCTGCCTTGGTACCAAGAGACCCAGTACTTC.

The chain carries TRBV5-1 and TRBJ2-5; TRBD1 is a possible D gene (6 bases). Trimming took 4 bases from V and 6 from J, leaving 16 bases between them. Germline V lookup: CDR1 SGHRS, CDR2 YFSETQ. The CDR3 contains 14 residues. As DNA, the CDR3 is TGCGCCAGCAGCCACACCACAGGGCTGAAGACCCAGTACTTC. The encoded protein is CASSHTTGLKTQYF.

V usage is TRBV5-1 and J usage is TRBJ2-3; D call uncertain. V lost 3 bases to trimming and J lost 5 bases, with 16 bases between them. This CDR3 contains 15 residues. Germline V gives CDR1 SGHRS, CDR2 YFSETQ. CDR3 in amino acids: CASSSWTLDIDTQYF. The CDR3 DNA is TGCGCCAGCAGCTCATGGACCCTCGACATAGATACGCAGTATTTT.

This clone showed up many times. The rearrangement uses TRBV9 and TRBJ2-7, with D maybe TRBD2 (5 bases). This CDR3 spans 14 amino acids. Germline CDR1 SGDLS, CDR2 YYNGEE. V lost 2 bases to trimming and J lost 2 bases, with 11 bases between them. The CDR3 sequence: CASSVSPGTYEQYF. The CDR3 DNA reads TGTGCCAGCAGCGTCAGCCCGGGGACCTACGAGCAGTACTTC.

V usage is TRBV19 and J usage is TRBJ2-3; D is ambiguous. Trimming took 4 bases from V and 2 from J, leaving 7 bases between them. The CDR3 runs 13 residues. Germline CDR1 LNHDA, CDR2 SQIVND (reference sequence). The CDR3 is CASSKTHTDTQYF. The CDR3 region has the DNA TGTGCCAGTAGTAAGACCCACACAGATACGCAGTATTTT.

This clone was counted ten times or more. This chain links TRBV10-1 with TRBJ1-2; D is ambiguous. The germline V gene encodes CDR1 WNHNN and CDR2 SYGVQD (reference sequence). The CDR3 contains 11 residues. V lost 7 bases to trimming and J lost 6 bases, with 9 bases between them. As DNA, the CDR3 is TGCGCCAGCAACCCTTTTCATGGCTACACCTTC. Translating it yields CASNPFHGYTF.

This chain connects TRBV18 to TRBJ1-1, with D perhaps matching TRBD1 (5 bases). The ends were cut back, 3 bases at V and 4 bases at J, with 18 bases in the middle. CDR3 length equals 16 residues. Germline V gene data show CDR1 as KGHSH and CDR2 as LQKENI. The CDR3 DNA reads TGTGCCAGCTCACCCCTCGGTGGGGGTTCGCTCACTGAAGCTTTCTTT. This translates into CASSPLGGGSLTEAFF. The full variable domain, its missing parts supplied by reference TRBV18 and TRBJ1-1, is NAGVMQNPRHLVRRRGQEARLRCSPMKGHSHVYWYRQLPEEGLKFMVYLQKENIIDESGMPKERFSAEFPKEGPSILRIQQVVRGDSAAYFCASSPLGGGSLTEAFFGQGTRLTVV.

This clone was seen only once. The chain uses TRBV4-1 and TRBJ1-4, with D hard to call. This CDR3 comprises 17 residues. The V end lost 0 bases, the J end lost 0 bases, and 11 bases lay between the germline ends. Germline V gives CDR1 MGHRA, CDR2 YSYEKL. CDR3 protein: CASSQDSERATNEKLFF. The CDR3 DNA reads TGCGCCAGCAGCCAAGATTCGGAGAGGGCAACTAATGAAAAACTGTTTTTT.

This clone has more than one count but fewer than ten. The V call is TRBV25-1, the J call TRBJ2-7; D is perhaps TRBD2 (6 bases). With 8 bases removed from V and 0 bases from J, the gap between germline ends came to 17 bases. CDR1 is MGHDK, CDR2 SYGVNS, per germline. This CDR3 is built from 15 residues. CDR3 amino acids: CASAPGLFSSYEQYF. DNA of the CDR3: TGTGCCAGCGCTCCGGGACTTTTTAGCTCCTACGAGCAGTACTTC.

The genes are TRBV28 and TRBJ2-6, with no clear D. The V gene's germline CDR1 is MDHEN and CDR2 SYDVKM. This CDR3 is 15 amino acids long. V was pared by 5 bases and J by 1 base, with 9 bases between. CDR3 bases: TGTGCCAGCAGTCTTCCGGGTTCTGGGGCCAACGTCCTGACTTTC. This translates into CASSLPGSGANVLTF.

This clone was detected once. The V gene is TRBV30, the J gene TRBJ1-5, with TRBD1 as a possible D gene (6 bases). The CDR3 runs to 15 residues. Per germline, CDR1 GTSNPN and CDR2 SVGIG (reference sequence). Trimming took 0 bases from V and 5 from J, leaving 14 bases between them. The CDR3 DNA sequence: TGTGCCTGGAGTGTAGGGGGACACTTTTATCAGCCCCAGCATTTT. Its translation is CAWSVGGHFYQPQHF.

This chain uses TRBV9 with TRBJ1-2; maybe TRBD1 (6 bases). Germline CDR1 is SGDLS and CDR2 is YYNGEE. V was trimmed by 1 base and J by 0 bases, leaving 16 bases between them. This CDR3 is 17 amino acids long. Written as DNA, the CDR3 is TGTGCCAGCAGCGTAACGGCGAGGACAGAAGCTAACTATGGCTACACCTTC. This encodes CASSVTARTEANYGYTF.

This clone is a singleton in its sample. This chain connects TRBV4-3 to TRBJ2-1; tentatively, D is TRBD2 (5 bases). Germline V lookup: CDR1 LGHNA, CDR2 YSLEER. The CDR3 loop spans 14 amino acids. Trimming pared 3 bases from V and 7 bases from J, leaving 13 bases between. In nucleotides, the CDR3 is TGCGCCAGCAGCCATGCCCTCGAGGGAAATGAGCAGTTCTTC. It translates to CASSHALEGNEQFF.